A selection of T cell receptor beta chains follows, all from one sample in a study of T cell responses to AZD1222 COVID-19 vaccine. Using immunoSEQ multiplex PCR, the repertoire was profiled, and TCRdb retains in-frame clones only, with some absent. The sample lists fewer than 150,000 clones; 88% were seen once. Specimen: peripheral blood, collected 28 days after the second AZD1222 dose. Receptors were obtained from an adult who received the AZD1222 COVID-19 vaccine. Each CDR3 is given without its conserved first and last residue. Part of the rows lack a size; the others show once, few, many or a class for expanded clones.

ASSNTWGYPGGYGYT	TRBV21-1	TRBJ1-2	once
ASISGALGNEQF	TRBV7-8	TRBJ2-1	-
ASNPAPSTEAF	TRBV6-5	TRBJ1-1	once
ASSQVLGAGDTIY	TRBV4-3	TRBJ1-3	-
ASSLEGDDGYT	TRBV5-4	TRBJ1-2	-
ASSTDGTDTQY	TRBV11-2	TRBJ2-3	-
ASSLVGTSRGEQF	TRBV7-2	TRBJ2-1	-
ATSDSGDGTDTQY	TRBV24-1	TRBJ2-3	-
ASSGGSSYEQY	TRBV27	TRBJ2-7	-
ASSQGLAAPRGELF	TRBV5-1	TRBJ2-2	-
ASSLSGADTQY	TRBV12-3/TRBV12-4	TRBJ2-3	-
ASSVGLNTEAF	TRBV18	TRBJ1-1	-
ASSLQGMGTEAF	TRBV5-6	TRBJ1-1	-
ASRLAGRSYNEQF	TRBV2	TRBJ2-1	-
ASSSLGGGLTDTQY	TRBV7-2	TRBJ2-3	-
ASSTAGGQMNTEAF	TRBV5-4	TRBJ1-1	once
ASGLSGTVTGELF	TRBV19	TRBJ2-2	-
ASSPPAGTSGRDEQF	TRBV2	TRBJ2-1	-
ASSPVQSGYNEQF	TRBV2	TRBJ2-1	-
ASSPDRGGEQY	TRBV7-7	TRBJ2-7	-
ASSYSTGKNTGELF	TRBV6-5	TRBJ2-2	-
ASSLGQGASPQH	TRBV6-6	TRBJ1-5	-
SASRGQGIAEAF	TRBV20-1	TRBJ1-1	-
ASSPGLAGVGQETQY	TRBV7-6	TRBJ2-5	once
AWSTRGHTEAF	TRBV30	TRBJ1-1	-
ASSPGTGTWDTQY	TRBV18	TRBJ2-3	few
SASRLAGGEQF	TRBV20-1	TRBJ2-1	-
ATTKQGPADTQY	TRBV7-8	TRBJ2-3	-
ASSLGLGANTEAF	TRBV7-6	TRBJ1-1	-
ASSPTGTNTGELF	TRBV11-3	TRBJ2-2	-
ASSYSGQRNSPLH	TRBV6-6	TRBJ1-6	-
ASSLAGTINSPLH	TRBV7-9	TRBJ1-6	-
ASSHQGGGEKLF	TRBV19	TRBJ1-4	-
ASSQGGAMGAEAF	TRBV4-2	TRBJ1-1	-
ASRPGPGENYGYT	TRBV7-3	TRBJ1-2	-
ASSLVGGETQY	TRBV7-9	TRBJ2-5	-
ASETGGSNTEAF	TRBV5-1	TRBJ1-1	-
ASSTRDSPSYEQY	TRBV2	TRBJ2-7	once
ASSLLSLLSEVYGYT	TRBV28	TRBJ1-2	-
ASSYSTGDPYGYT	TRBV6-5	TRBJ1-2	-